The table lists the clone carrying this T cell receptor beta chain with a count of one. Antigen unknown. The sample originates from a study of vaccination and CD4 T cells after COVID-19. The study, taken as a whole, reports: For convalescent patients, 304 of the 307 vaccine-specific clones analyzed were classified as spike mono-reactive.

With the Oncomine TCR Beta short-read assay, DNA from cultured CD4+ T cells was sequenced. CD4+ T cells were cultured, and genomic DNA was extracted from them. TCRdb reprocessed the PCR reads via MiXCR and lists one record per CDR3 protein. The sample lists more than 6,000 distinct CDR3 sequences; approximately 71% were seen once. The CDR3 extends over 14 amino acids. Germline lookup yields CDR1 MGHRA and CDR2 YSYEKL. V lost 4 bases, J lost 5 bases, and 14 bases lay in between. Treatment indicated: approximately nine-day PBMC culture with coronavirus spike peptide pools or control peptides (ViraFEST assay). Antigen-specific T cells were expanded with peptide pools by ViraFEST, and TCRs were then sequenced.

The sequenced material came from CD4+ T cells from blood, cultured in vitro. The TCR sequence derives from a human donor who had recovered from COVID-19. The V call is TRBV4-1, the J call TRBJ2-5, with a weak D call TRBD2 (6 bases). The CDR3 bases are TGCGCCAGCAGCCCAAACACGGAGGGGGAGACCCAGTACTTC. It specifies CASSPNTEGETQYF.